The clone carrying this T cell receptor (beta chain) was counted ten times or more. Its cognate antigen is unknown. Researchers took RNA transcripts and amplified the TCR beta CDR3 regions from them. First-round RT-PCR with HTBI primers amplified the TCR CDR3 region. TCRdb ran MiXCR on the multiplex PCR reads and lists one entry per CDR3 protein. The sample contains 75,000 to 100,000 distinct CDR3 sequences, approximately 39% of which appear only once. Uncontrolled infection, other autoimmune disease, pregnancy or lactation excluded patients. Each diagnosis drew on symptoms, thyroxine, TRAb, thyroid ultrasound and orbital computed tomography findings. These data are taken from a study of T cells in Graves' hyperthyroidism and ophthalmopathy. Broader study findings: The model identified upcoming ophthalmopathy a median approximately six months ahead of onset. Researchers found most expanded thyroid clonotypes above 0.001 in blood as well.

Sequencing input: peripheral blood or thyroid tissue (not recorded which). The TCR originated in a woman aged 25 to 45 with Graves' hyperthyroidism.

This chain's CDR3 is CASRIWTVNTEAFF. In nucleotides, the CDR3 is TGTGCCAGCCGTATTTGGACAGTGAACACTGAAGCTTTCTTT. The V and J genes are TRBV7-9 and TRBJ1-1, with D possibly matching TRBD1 (6 bases). Germline V CDR1 and CDR2: SEHNR, FQNEAQ (reference sequence). V was cut by 8 bases and J by 0 bases, with 13 bases left in between. The CDR3 totals 14 residues.